The source of this TCR beta chain is a study of OX40 agonist ivuxolimab in advanced cancers. Study findings and constraints: Antigen specificity remained undetermined for the expanded peripheral T cells. Within 6 weeks, CD4+ and CD8+ blood T cells expanded clonally at 0.1 to 3.0 mg/kg.

This CDR3 is built from 13 residues. The V gene end was trimmed by 0 bases and the J gene end by 6 bases; junction bases not matched to a gene: 3. Germline CDR1 SGDLS, CDR2 YYNGEE. Assay used: immunoSEQ multiplex PCR; TCRdb lists only in-frame clones, some missing. The table includes around 43,000 clones, around nine tenths detected once. Baseline was the first blood sampling point, followed by cycle 4 day 1 and cycle 7 day 1. Remarks on this clone: Its antigen is not known.

The chain couples TRBV9 to TRBJ2-7; 7 bases match TRBD2. The specimen comprised CD4+ or CD8+ T cells sorted from blood, sampled in a trial of the OX40 agonist ivuxolimab. This receptor was obtained from an adult with an advanced solid tumor such as melanoma, head and neck, liver or kidney cancer. The CDR3 reads CASSVETGGEQYF. The CDR3, as DNA: TGTGCCAGCAGCGTAGAGACGGGGGGCGAGCAGTACTTC.